Sequencing of this T cell receptor (beta chain) was carried out in a study of T cells after yellow fever vaccination. Overall study findings and caveats: Researchers report a weaker secondary response that nonetheless peaked faster, day 5 versus 15. Any FACS-sorted repertoire could hold abundant clonotypes that contaminate it from the bulk population. Relatively few clonotypes were ones that appeared in both CD4 and CD8 compartments.

V lost 0 bases and J lost 4; bases outside the gene matches: 5. Germline V lookup: CDR1 SGHRS, CDR2 YFSETQ. The CDR3 contains 15 residues. Notes on this clonotype: Its antigen is not known.

Making TCR cDNA involved 5'RACE template switching, which added UMIs and a universal primer site. TCRdb analysed the 5' RACE reads with MiXCR anew, one entry per CDR3 protein. The data contain about 320,000 distinct CDR3 sequences, around 10% of them seen just once; the ten biggest clones take up less than 3.5%. The sequenced sample was CD4+ T cells sorted from PBMCs, obtained 45 days after the yellow fever booster vaccination. The chain joins TRBV5-1 to TRBJ2-7; TRBD1 matches 9 bases. The sequence was collected from a man aged 18 to 30 who received the YFV17D yellow fever vaccine. This chain's CDR3 is CASSLGGQGRYEQYF. The CDR3 DNA is TGCGCCAGCAGCTTGGGGGGACAGGGTCGATACGAGCAGTACTTC.